The subject of this entry is one T cell receptor (beta chain). Everyone who took part was about 18 to 90 years old, and they came from fewer than 25 US areas. Clinical histories supplied by participants themselves formed the basis of cohort assignment. The data originate from a study of blood T cell repertoires in COVID-19. Original analysis: From reference gene primer amplification, estimates of nucleated cell counts were derived. Sequencing used immunoSEQ multiplex PCR; TCRdb keeps in-frame clones, though not all of them. D and trimming were read from the DNA, whereas the V and J calls and clone size are those reported in that table. The sample carries about 210,000 clones, approximately 90% recorded once. The CDR3 extends over 15 amino acids. Germline V gene data show CDR1 as LNHNV and CDR2 as YYDKDF (reference sequence). V dropped 5 bases and J dropped 5 bases, with 16 bases sitting between them.

Material: PBMCs or T cells enriched from blood (not recorded which). The receptor was derived from a woman aged 35 to 49 with acute COVID-19. This chain uses TRBV15 with TRBJ2-1, with TRBD2 as a possible D gene (6 bases). Here the CDR3 DNA reads TGTGCCACCAGCTCTCCCGGGGGAATTGACAATGAGCAGTTCTTC. Protein sequence: CATSSPGGIDNEQFF.